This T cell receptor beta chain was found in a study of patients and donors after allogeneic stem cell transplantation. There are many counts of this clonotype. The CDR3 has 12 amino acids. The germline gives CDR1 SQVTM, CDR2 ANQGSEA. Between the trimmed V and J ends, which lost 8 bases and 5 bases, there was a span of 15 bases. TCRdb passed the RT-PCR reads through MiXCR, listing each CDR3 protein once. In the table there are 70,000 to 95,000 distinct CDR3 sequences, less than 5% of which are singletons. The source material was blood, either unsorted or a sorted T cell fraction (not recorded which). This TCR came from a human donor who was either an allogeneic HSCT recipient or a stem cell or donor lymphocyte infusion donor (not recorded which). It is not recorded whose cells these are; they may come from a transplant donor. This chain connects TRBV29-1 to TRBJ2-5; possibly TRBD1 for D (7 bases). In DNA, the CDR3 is TGCAGCCAGGGGGATGCGGGGGAGACCCAGTACTTC. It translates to CSQGDAGETQYF.